This TCR beta chain was found in a study of blood T cell repertoires in COVID-19. Study in general: PBMCs, B-cell-depleted T cells, or T cells were the source of the cDNA or gDNA that made up the material.

Methods used by the authors: Reference gene primer amplification yielded estimated nucleated cell counts. Produced via immunoSEQ multiplex PCR; TCRdb's table is partial and in-frame only. V, J and clone size reflect that table, while D and trimming were determined from the DNA. The data contain about 230,000 clones, around 80% of them singletons. V dropped 3 bases and J dropped 5 bases, with 10 bases sitting between them. The CDR3 has 13 amino acids. Per germline, CDR1 LNHDA and CDR2 SQIVND (reference sequence). One Seattle source followed patients from active infection through their disease course. Sequencing used peripheral blood. This receptor was obtained from a woman younger than 45 with COVID-19, enrolled during active disease. The gene calls are TRBV19 and TRBJ1-2; unclear D gene. The CDR3 protein is CASSITEGYGYTF. CDR3 nucleotides: TGTGCCAGTAGTATCACAGAAGGTTATGGCTACACCTTC.